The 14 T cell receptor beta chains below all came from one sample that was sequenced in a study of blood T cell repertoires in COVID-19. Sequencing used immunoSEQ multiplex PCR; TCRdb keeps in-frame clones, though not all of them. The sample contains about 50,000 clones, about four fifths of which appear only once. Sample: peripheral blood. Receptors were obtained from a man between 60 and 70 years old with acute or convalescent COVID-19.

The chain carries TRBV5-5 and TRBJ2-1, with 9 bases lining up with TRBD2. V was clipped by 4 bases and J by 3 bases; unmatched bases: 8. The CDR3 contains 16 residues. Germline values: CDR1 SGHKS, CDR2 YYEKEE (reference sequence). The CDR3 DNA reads TGTGCCAGCAGCACCACCAGCGGGGGGTACTACAATGAGCAGTTCTTC. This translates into CASSTTSGGYYNEQFF.

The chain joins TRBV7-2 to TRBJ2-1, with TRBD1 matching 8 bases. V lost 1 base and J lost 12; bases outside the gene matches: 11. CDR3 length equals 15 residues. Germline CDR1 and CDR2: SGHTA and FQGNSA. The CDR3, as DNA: TGTGCCAGCAGCTTAGTTTCGTCCTCCGGGACAGGGCAGTTCTTC. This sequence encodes CASSLVSSSGTGQFF. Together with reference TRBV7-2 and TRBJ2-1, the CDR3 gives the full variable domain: GAGVSQSPSNKVTEKGKDVELRCDPISGHTALYWYRQSLGQGLEFLIYFQGNSAPDKSGLPSDRFSAERTGGSVSTLTIQRTQQEDSAVYLCASSLVSSSGTGQFFGPGTRLTVL.

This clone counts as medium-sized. CDR3 protein: CASSLNVRGGGNTIYF. In DNA form, the CDR3 reads TGTGCCAGCAGCTTAAACGTCAGGGGCGGGGGAAACACCATATATTTT. The chain employs TRBV7-8 and TRBJ1-3; D might be TRBD1 (6 bases). The CDR3 has 16 amino acids. The V end lost 2 bases, the J end lost 4 bases, and 15 bases lay between the germline ends. Germline V CDR1 and CDR2: SGHVS, FQNEAQ.

The CDR3, as DNA: TGTGCCAGCAGCCCAGGGGGCGATAACTATGGCTACACCTTC. It yields the protein CASSPGGDNYGYTF. The rearrangement links TRBV5-5 to TRBJ1-2; 8 bases match TRBD1. Trimming removed 4 bases from V and 1 base from J; junction bases left unmatched: 3. Germline V gene lookup returns CDR1 SGHKS and CDR2 YYEKEE (reference sequence). This CDR3 is 14 amino acids long.

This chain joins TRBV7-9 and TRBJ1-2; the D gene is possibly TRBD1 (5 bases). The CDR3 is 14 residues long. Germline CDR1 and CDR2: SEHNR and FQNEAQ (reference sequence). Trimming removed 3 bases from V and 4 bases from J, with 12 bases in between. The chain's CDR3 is CASSLGEAVYGYTF. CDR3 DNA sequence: TGTGCCAGCAGCTTGGGGGAGGCAGTCTATGGCTACACCTTC.

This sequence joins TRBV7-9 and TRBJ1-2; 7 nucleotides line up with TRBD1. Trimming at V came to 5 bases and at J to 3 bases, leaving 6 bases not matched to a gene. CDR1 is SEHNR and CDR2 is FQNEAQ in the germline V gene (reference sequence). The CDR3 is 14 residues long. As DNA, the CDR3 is TGTGCCAGCAGCCATCTCGACAGGGACTATGGCTACACCTTC. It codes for CASSHLDRDYGYTF.

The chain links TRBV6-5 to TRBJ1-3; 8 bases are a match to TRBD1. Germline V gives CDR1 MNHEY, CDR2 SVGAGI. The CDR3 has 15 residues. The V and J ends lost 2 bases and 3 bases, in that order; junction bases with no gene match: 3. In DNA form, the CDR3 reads TGTGCCAGCAGTTACGCGACAGGGGTTGGAAACACCATATATTTT. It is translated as CASSYATGVGNTIYF.

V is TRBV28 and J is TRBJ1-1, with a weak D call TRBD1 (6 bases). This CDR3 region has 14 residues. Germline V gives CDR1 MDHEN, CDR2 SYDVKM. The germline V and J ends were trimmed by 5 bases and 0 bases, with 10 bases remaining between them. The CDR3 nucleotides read TGTGCCAGCAGTCAACAGGGTATGAACACTGAAGCTTTCTTT. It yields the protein CASSQQGMNTEAFF. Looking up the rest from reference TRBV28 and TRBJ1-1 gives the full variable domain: DVKVTQSSRYLVKRTGEKVFLECVQDMDHENMFWYRQDPGLGLRLIYFSYDVKMKEKGDIPEGYSVSREKKERFSLILESASTNQTSMYLCASSQQGMNTEAFFGQGTRLTVV.

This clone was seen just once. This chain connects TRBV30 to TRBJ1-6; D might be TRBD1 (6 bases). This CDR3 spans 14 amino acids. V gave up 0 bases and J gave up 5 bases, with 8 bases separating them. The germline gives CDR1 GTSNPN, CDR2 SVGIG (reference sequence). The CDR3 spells CAWSVGTNNSPLHF. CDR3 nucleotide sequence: TGTGCCTGGAGTGTGGGGACAAATAATTCACCCCTCCACTTT.

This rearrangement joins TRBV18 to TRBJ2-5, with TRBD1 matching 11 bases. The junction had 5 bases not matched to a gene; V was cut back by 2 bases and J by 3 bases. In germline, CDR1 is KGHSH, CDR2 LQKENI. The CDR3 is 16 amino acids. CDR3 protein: CASSPSGTGGEETQYF. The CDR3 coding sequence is TGTGCCAGCTCACCATCCGGGACAGGGGGAGAAGAGACCCAGTACTTC.

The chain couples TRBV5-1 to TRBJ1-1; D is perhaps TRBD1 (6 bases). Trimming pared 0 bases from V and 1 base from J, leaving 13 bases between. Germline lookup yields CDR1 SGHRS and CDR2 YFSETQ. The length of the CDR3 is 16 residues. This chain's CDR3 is CASSLARGGPNTEAFF. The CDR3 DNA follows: TGCGCCAGCAGCTTGGCAAGAGGGGGACCGAACACTGAAGCTTTCTTT.

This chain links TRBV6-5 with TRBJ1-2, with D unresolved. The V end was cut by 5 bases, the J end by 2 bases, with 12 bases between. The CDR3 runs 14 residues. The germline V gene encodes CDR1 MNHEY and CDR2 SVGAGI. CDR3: CASSRGGTNYGYTF. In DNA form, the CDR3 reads TGTGCCAGCAGTCGAGGAGGTACCAACTATGGCTACACCTTC.

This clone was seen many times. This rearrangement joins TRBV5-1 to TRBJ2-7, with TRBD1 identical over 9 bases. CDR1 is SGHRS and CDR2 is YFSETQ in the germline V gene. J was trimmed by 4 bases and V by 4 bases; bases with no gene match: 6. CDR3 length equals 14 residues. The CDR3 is CASSAGTGNYEQYF. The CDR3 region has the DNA TGCGCCAGCAGCGCCGGGACAGGGAATTACGAGCAGTACTTC.

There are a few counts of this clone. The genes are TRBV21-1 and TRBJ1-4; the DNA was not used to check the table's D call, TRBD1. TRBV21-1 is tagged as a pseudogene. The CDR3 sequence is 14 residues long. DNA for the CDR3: TGTGCCAGCAGCAAAAACAGGGGGAATGAAAAACTGTTTTTT. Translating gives CASSKNRGNEKLFF.